This T cell receptor (beta chain) is drawn from a study of shared clonotypes between healthy human individuals. Method: immunoSEQ multiplex PCR; TCRdb's copy keeps in-frame clones and lacks some. The sample holds about 600,000 clones, 95% to 98% seen once. CDR3 length: 18 residues. The germline CDR1 and CDR2 sequences are LNHDA and SQIVND (reference sequence). V lost 7 bases, J lost 5 bases, and 20 bases stayed unmatched. This rearrangement joins TRBV19 to TRBJ2-7, with TRBD1 matching over 10 bases. Input material: naive CD4+ T cells sorted from blood. Subset given: CD45RA+ positively selected. This clonotype was obtained from a woman in her 30s in good health. The CDR3: CASTLFPRGTGVINEQYF. For the CDR3, the DNA is TGTGCCAGTACCCTCTTCCCTCGCGGGACAGGGGTAATCAACGAGCAGTACTTC. Supplemented by reference TRBV19 and TRBJ2-7, the full variable domain reads DGGITQSPKYLFRKEGQNVTLSCEQNLNHDAMYWYRQDPGQGLRLIYYSQIVNDFQKGDIAEGYSVSREKKESFPLTVTSAQKNPTAFYLCASTLFPRGTGVINEQYFGPGTRLTVT.